These 18 T cell receptor beta chains were all obtained from the same sample, sequenced in a study of siplizumab effects on memory and regulatory T cells. Using immunoSEQ multiplex PCR, the repertoire was profiled, and TCRdb retains in-frame clones only, with some absent. The table shows 90,000 to 120,000 clones, with 94% occurring only once. Sequencing was done on a sample of Tregs sorted from blood. The receptors originated from a human donor in good health.

The chain has TRBV9 and TRBJ2-1; 14 nucleotides align to TRBD2. J was trimmed by 8 bases and V by 2 bases; bases with no gene match: 6. The V gene's germline CDR1 is SGDLS and CDR2 YYNGEE. The CDR3 covers 16 residues. The CDR3 DNA sequence: TGTGCCAGCAGCGTCGGACTAGCGGGGGGTCTATATGAGCAGTTCTTC. Protein product: CASSVGLAGGLYEQFF. Full variable domain (missing parts from reference TRBV9 and TRBJ2-1): DSGVTQTPKHLITATGQRVTLRCSPRSGDLSVYWYQQSLDQGLQFLIQYYNGEERAKGNILERFSAQQFPDLHSELNLSSLELGDSALYFCASSVGLAGGLYEQFFGPGTRLTVL.

The chain has TRBV10-2 and TRBJ2-5; no clear D. Matching the DNA end better, TRBJ2-7 makes the J call doubtful. CDR1 is WSHSY and CDR2 is SAAADI in the germline V gene. CDR3 length: 12 amino acids. For the CDR3, the DNA is TGCGCCAGCAGTGAGGTTTCCCTCGAGCAGTACTTC. Protein product: CASSEVSLEQYF.

This rearrangement joins TRBV7-2 to TRBJ2-7; D gene unclear. From germline, CDR1 is SGHTA and CDR2 FQGNSA. The V end was cut by 5 bases, the J end by 3 bases, with 20 bases between. This CDR3 is built from 16 residues. DNA for the CDR3: TGTGCCAGCAGCCGCTTAGGGTCCCCCATTAACTACGAGCAGTACTTC. This encodes CASSRLGSPINYEQYF.

The rearrangement links TRBV19 to TRBJ2-1; 8 nucleotides line up with TRBD2. In germline, CDR1 is LNHDA, CDR2 SQIVND (reference sequence). The CDR3 sequence is 17 residues long. The ends lost 3 bases at V and 6 bases at J; junction bases unmatched: 13. This CDR3 reads CASSITVGRGGSNEQFF. The CDR3 bases are TGTGCCAGTAGTATTACCGTAGGACGGGGGGGTTCCAATGAGCAGTTCTTC.

V and J are TRBV11-2 and TRBJ2-5; 8 bases agree with TRBD1. This CDR3 is built from 13 residues. The germline CDR1 and CDR2 sequences are SGHAT and FQNNGV. With 1 base clipped from V and 7 bases from J, the junction kept 2 bases outside the gene matches. The CDR3 nucleotides are TGTGCCAGCAGCTTAGCAGGGGGCGTGACCCAGTACTTC. As protein: CASSLAGGVTQYF.

The CDR3 region has the DNA TGTGCCAGCAGACTTATTAACACCGGGGAGCTGTTTTTT. Its translation: CASRLINTGELFF. The chain couples TRBV5-4 to TRBJ2-2; D gene uncertain. Germline CDR1 is SGHNT and CDR2 is YYREEE (reference sequence). This CDR3 region has 13 residues. Trimming took off 5 bases at V and 2 bases at J, with 7 bases between the two ends.

The chain employs TRBV5-1 and TRBJ2-1, with 7 bases lining up with TRBD2. Trimming took 4 bases from V and 7 from J; bases not matched to a gene: 5. The CDR3 loop spans 13 amino acids. Germline V lookup: CDR1 SGHRS, CDR2 YFSETQ. The CDR3 reads CASSLVGGNEQFF. In nucleotides, the CDR3 is TGCGCCAGCAGCCTCGTGGGAGGGAATGAGCAGTTCTTC.

V and J are TRBV11-2 and TRBJ2-3; D remains unclear. V shed 0 bases and J shed 4 bases, with 8 bases lying between them. The CDR3 is made up of 14 amino acids. CDR1 SGHAT and CDR2 FQNNGV come from the germline V gene. CDR3 amino acids: CASSLDPGPDTQYF. CDR3 in DNA: TGTGCCAGCAGCTTAGACCCAGGCCCAGATACGCAGTATTTT.

The chain joins TRBV18 to TRBJ2-7, with D possibly matching TRBD1 (6 bases). V dropped 5 bases and J dropped 6 bases, with 23 bases sitting between them. CDR3 size: 16 residues. Germline assignment: CDR1 KGHSH and CDR2 LQKENI. The CDR3 spells CASSFNSGETGSEQYF. DNA for the CDR3: TGTGCCAGCTCATTCAACTCAGGTGAAACAGGGAGCGAGCAGTACTTC.

The rearrangement uses TRBV30 and TRBJ2-5; unclear D gene. The CDR3 contains 13 residues. Germline CDR1 reads GTSNPN; CDR2 reads SVGIG (reference sequence). Trimming shortened V by 5 bases and J by 8 bases, and 18 bases separated the two germline ends. CDR3 protein: CAWGGIPLRTQYF. The CDR3 DNA reads as TGTGCCTGGGGTGGAATCCCATTACGCACCCAGTACTTC. Full variable domain (outside the CDR3, taken from reference TRBV30 and TRBJ2-5): SQTIHQWPATLVQPVGSPLSLECTVEGTSNPNLYWYRQAAGRGLQLLFYSVGIGQISSEVPQNLSASRPQDRQFILSSKKLLLSDSGFYLCAWGGIPLRTQYFGPGTRLLVL.

This chain links TRBV6-5 with TRBJ1-5; 11 positions match TRBD1. This CDR3 comprises 13 residues. The V and J ends lost 10 bases and 6 bases, in that order; junction bases with no gene match: 5. Germline-derived CDR1 and CDR2 are MNHEY and SVGAGI. This CDR3 is CATRTGGGQPQHF. The CDR3 region has the DNA TGTGCCACTCGGACAGGGGGCGGTCAGCCCCAGCATTTT.

This chain connects TRBV10-2 to TRBJ2-1; D is possibly TRBD2 (6 bases). V dropped 8 bases and J dropped 10 bases, with 12 bases sitting between them. The CDR3 runs 11 residues. Germline V gene lookup returns CDR1 WSHSY and CDR2 SAAADI. In DNA form, the CDR3 reads TGCGCCAGCGGGACTCTATGGGAGCAGTTCTTC. It encodes CASGTLWEQFF.

This clone has a single count. V is TRBV5-8 and J is TRBJ1-1; D remains ambiguous. This CDR3 comprises 12 residues. Germline V lookup: CDR1 SGHTS, CDR2 YDEGEE. Between the trimmed V and J ends, which lost 4 bases and 5 bases, there was a span of 9 bases. The DNA for the CDR3 is TGTGCCAGCAGCCCCCGGTCGACTGAAGCTTTCTTT. Its translation: CASSPRSTEAFF.

This chain links TRBV7-3 with TRBJ1-1; no definite D call. CDR1 is SGHTA and CDR2 is FQGTGA in the germline V gene. The CDR3 has 13 amino acids. V was trimmed by 4 bases and J by 2 bases, leaving 8 bases between them. The chain's CDR3 is CASSSSYNTEAFF. The CDR3 DNA reads as TGTGCCAGCAGCTCTAGTTACAACACTGAAGCTTTCTTT. The full variable domain, its missing parts supplied by reference TRBV7-3 and TRBJ1-1, is GAGVSQTPSNKVTEKGKYVELRCDPISGHTALYWYRQSLGQGPEFLIYFQGTGAADDSGLPNDRFFAVRPEGSVSTLKIQRTERGDSAVYLCASSSSYNTEAFFGQGTRLTVV.

This clone was seen just once. The junction shows a germline mismatch at one end, possibly a read error. This chain connects TRBV5-1 to TRBJ2-7; TRBD2 aligns across 9 bases. There are 15 residues in the CDR3. In germline, CDR1 is SGHRS, CDR2 YFSETQ. CDR3 DNA sequence: TGCGCCAGCAGCAAGCTAGCGGGGAGCTCCCACGAGCAGTACTTC. Translation: CASSKLAGSSHEQYF.

CDR3 nucleotide sequence: TGTGCCAGCAGAAAGGGCGGCGGTTATATGAAGGATGGCTACACCTTC. It translates to CASRKGGGYMKDGYTF. This chain joins TRBV27 and TRBJ1-2; no clear D. V was shortened by 6 bases and J by 6 bases, with 23 bases between the two germline ends. The CDR3 has 16 residues. Germline V gene lookup returns CDR1 MNHEY and CDR2 SMNVEV (reference sequence).

V usage is TRBV30 and J usage is TRBJ1-6; no clear D gene. Germline assignment: CDR1 GTSNPN and CDR2 SVGIG (reference sequence). Trimming stripped 3 bases from V and 0 bases from J, with 6 bases between. The length of the CDR3 is 14 residues. The CDR3, as DNA: TGTGCCTGGAGATCGCGCTCCTATAATTCACCCCTCCACTTT. Its protein is CAWRSRSYNSPLHF.

The genes are TRBV7-3 and TRBJ2-1; 7 bases are shared with TRBD2. The CDR3 is made up of 15 amino acids. J gave up 2 bases and V 6 bases, and 7 bases lay outside the gene matches. CDR1 and CDR2 from the germline V gene are SGHTA and FQGTGA. CDR3 sequence: CASSRREGPYNEQFF. The CDR3 DNA sequence: TGTGCCAGCAGTAGGAGGGAGGGACCCTACAATGAGCAGTTCTTC.